Below are 9 T cell receptor beta chains sequenced from a single sample in a study of cytomegalovirus exposure and HLA in healthy donors. Amplification used 60 Vbeta primers and 13 Jbeta primers. This table comes from immunoSEQ multiplex PCR, and its TCRdb copy is limited to in-frame clones, with some not included. The sample yields some 69,000 clones, 65% to 85% seen once. Sequencing was performed on PBMCs. The receptors come from a woman in her thirties in good health and CMV-seronegative.

This clone was detected only once. The chain uses TRBV6-1 and TRBJ2-7; TRBD2 aligns across 7 bases. This CDR3 has 15 amino acids. Germline V gene sequence: CDR1 MNHNS, CDR2 SASEGT. Germline trimming cut 0 bases from V and 4 bases from J; bases unmatched to any gene: 6. CDR3 sequence reads: CASSEAGGSFYEQYV. Here the CDR3 DNA reads TGTGCCAGCAGTGAAGCGGGGGGGTCGTTTTACGAGCAGTACGTC.

This chain joins TRBV4-1 and TRBJ1-1, with 7 bases lining up with TRBD1. In germline, CDR1 is MGHRA, CDR2 YSYEKL. There are 16 residues in the CDR3. The V gene end was trimmed by 5 bases and the J gene end by 3 bases; junction bases not matched to a gene: 12. Here the CDR3 reads CASSNKQGIGDTEAFF. The CDR3 nucleotides read TGCGCCAGCAGCAACAAACAGGGGATAGGGGACACTGAAGCTTTCTTT.

As regards this clone: A read error may produce the germline difference seen at one junction end. The rearrangement joins TRBV7-9 to TRBJ2-1, with TRBD2 matching over 7 bases. This CDR3 is 16 amino acids long. Germline loops: CDR1 SEHNR, CDR2 FQNEAQ (reference sequence). This CDR3 reads CSSSFFGGRRINEQFF. In DNA, the CDR3 is TGTTCCAGCAGCTTTTTCGGCGGGAGAAGGATCAATGAGCAGTTCTTC.

The chain carries TRBV25-1 and TRBJ2-5; no clear D. Trimming pared 11 bases from V and 4 bases from J, leaving 8 bases between. CDR1 and CDR2 (germline): MGHDK, SYGVNS. The CDR3 is 10 amino acids. The CDR3, as DNA: TGTGCCTCCTACGGAGAGACCCAGTACTTC. This codes for CASYGETQYF.

The count of this clone is one. The V call is TRBV7-2, the J call TRBJ2-1, with 12 bases that match TRBD2. Germline V lookup: CDR1 SGHTA, CDR2 FQGNSA. The V gene end was trimmed by 3 bases and the J gene end by 10 bases; junction bases not matched to a gene: 7. The CDR3 is 15 residues long. Here the CDR3 DNA reads TGTGCCAGCAGCTTTCCTAGCGGGGGGGCCAGGGAGCAGTTCTTC. This codes for CASSFPSGGAREQFF. The variable domain in full, completed from reference TRBV7-2 and TRBJ2-1, reads GAGVSQSPSNKVTEKGKDVELRCDPISGHTALYWYRQSLGQGLEFLIYFQGNSAPDKSGLPSDRFSAERTGGSVSTLTIQRTQQEDSAVYLCASSFPSGGAREQFFGPGTRLTVL.

The rearrangement links TRBV4-1 to TRBJ1-2; D not certain. CDR3 length: 14 residues. Germline loops: CDR1 MGHRA, CDR2 YSYEKL. V lost 0 bases and J 8 bases, leaving 13 bases between the germline ends. CDR3 in amino acids: CASSQERLVRGYTF. In nucleotides, the CDR3 is TGCGCCAGCAGCCAAGAGCGACTGGTGCGGGGCTACACCTTC.

The chain joins TRBV30 to TRBJ1-3; D unresolved. V lost 4 bases, J lost 0 bases, and 7 bases lay in between. Per germline, CDR1 GTSNPN and CDR2 SVGIG (reference sequence). This CDR3 is 13 amino acids long. CDR3 amino acids: CAWNRGSGNTIYF. CDR3 sequence (DNA): TGTGCCTGGAACCGGGGCTCTGGAAACACCATATATTTT.

This chain joins TRBV5-1 and TRBJ2-1, with D perhaps matching TRBD1 (6 bases). The V end was cut by 2 bases, the J end by 0 bases, with 12 bases between. The CDR3 totals 16 residues. CDR1 SGHRS and CDR2 YFSETQ come from the germline V gene. CDR3 amino acids: CASSLWQGSSYNEQFF. DNA of the CDR3: TGCGCCAGCAGCTTATGGCAGGGGAGCTCCTACAATGAGCAGTTCTTC. Supplemented by reference TRBV5-1 and TRBJ2-1, the full variable domain reads KAGVTQTPRYLIKTRGQQVTLSCSPISGHRSVSWYQQTPGQGLQFLFEYFSETQRNKGNFPGRFSGRQFSNSRSEMNVSTLELGDSALYLCASSLWQGSSYNEQFFGPGTRLTVL.

The chain recombines TRBV5-1 with TRBJ2-1; TRBD1 aligns across 8 bases. Trimming at V came to 1 base and at J to 3 bases, leaving 3 bases not matched to a gene. Per the germline V gene, CDR1 is SGHRS and CDR2 is YFSETQ. The CDR3 runs 15 residues. CDR3: CASSLSGQGYNEQFF. Written as DNA, the CDR3 is TGCGCCAGCAGCTTGAGCGGACAGGGCTACAATGAGCAGTTCTTC.